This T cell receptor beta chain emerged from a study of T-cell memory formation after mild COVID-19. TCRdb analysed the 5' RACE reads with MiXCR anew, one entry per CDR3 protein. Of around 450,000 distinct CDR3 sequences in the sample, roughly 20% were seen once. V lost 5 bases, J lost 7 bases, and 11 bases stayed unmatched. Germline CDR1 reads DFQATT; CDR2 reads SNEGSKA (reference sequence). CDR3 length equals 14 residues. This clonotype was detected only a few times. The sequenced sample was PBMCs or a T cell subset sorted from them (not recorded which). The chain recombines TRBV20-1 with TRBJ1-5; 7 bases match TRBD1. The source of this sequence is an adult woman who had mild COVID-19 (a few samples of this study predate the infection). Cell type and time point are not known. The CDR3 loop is CSASTGVLGQPQHF. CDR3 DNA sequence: TGCAGTGCTTCCACAGGGGTTTTAGGCCAGCCCCAGCATTTT.